Shown below are 31 T cell receptor beta chains from a single sample sequenced in a study of blood T cell repertoires in COVID-19. Assay: immunoSEQ multiplex PCR; the TCRdb copy retains only in-frame clones and omits some. The sample contains about 360,000 clones, 80% to 90% of which appear only once. The sample consisted of PBMCs or T cells enriched from blood (not recorded which). These receptors all come from a man aged 40-55 years in a cohort exposed to, infected with or recovered from COVID-19 (not recorded which).

The chain employs TRBV28 and TRBJ1-5; 11 bases map to TRBD1. V shed 5 bases, J shed 5 bases, and the junction held 11 bases outside the gene matches. Germline V gene data show CDR1 as MDHEN and CDR2 as SYDVKM. The CDR3 is 17 residues long. CDR3 coding DNA: TGTGCCAGCAGTCCACACGGACAGGGGGCGTTCCATCAGCCCCAGCATTTT. Its translation is CASSPHGQGAFHQPQHF.

This clone is a singleton in its sample. V is TRBV9 and J is TRBJ1-2; 9 bases align to TRBD1. There are 16 residues in the CDR3. The germline V gene encodes CDR1 SGDLS and CDR2 YYNGEE. Trimming removed 3 bases from V and 3 bases from J; junction bases left unmatched: 9. Here the CDR3 DNA reads TGTGCCAGCAGCGGGAGAGAAGGGACAGGGTACTATGGCTACACCTTC. Protein product: CASSGREGTGYYGYTF.

The genes are TRBV28 and TRBJ1-2; 9 nucleotides line up with TRBD1. Germline V gene sequence: CDR1 MDHEN, CDR2 SYDVKM. J gave up 4 bases and V 2 bases, and 2 bases lay outside the gene matches. The CDR3 sequence is 14 residues long. The CDR3 spells CASSLGGQGYGYTF. CDR3 coding DNA: TGTGCCAGCAGTTTAGGGGGACAGGGCTATGGCTACACCTTC.

CDR3 DNA sequence: TGTGCCAGTAGTATCAGTCCCGCTTATAATTCACCCCTCCACTTT. Translation gives CASSISPAYNSPLHF. The chain has TRBV19 and TRBJ1-6; unclear D gene. Germline CDR1 is LNHDA and CDR2 is SQIVND (reference sequence). The V and J ends lost 3 bases and 4 bases respectively, with 10 bases between them. This CDR3 region has 15 residues.

This clone turned up a few times. V usage is TRBV4-2 and J usage is TRBJ2-7; weak D call: TRBD1 (6 bases). V lost 0 bases and J lost 0, with 9 bases in between. CDR1 LGHNA and CDR2 YNFKEQ come from the germline V gene. CDR3 length: 15 residues. The CDR3 DNA sequence: TGTGCCAGCAGCCAAGAGGCGGACAGCTCCTACGAGCAGTACTTC. It is translated as CASSQEADSSYEQYF.

This sequence joins TRBV10-2 and TRBJ2-5; no reliable D call. This CDR3 comprises 16 residues. Germline loops: CDR1 WSHSY, CDR2 SAAADI. V lost 0 bases and J lost 3, with 14 bases in between. CDR3 in amino acids: CASSESRDKLEETQYF. The DNA for the CDR3 is TGCGCCAGCAGTGAGTCTCGCGATAAGCTCGAAGAGACCCAGTACTTC.

The genes are TRBV30 and TRBJ1-2; D is perhaps TRBD1 (6 bases). The CDR3 loop spans 13 amino acids. The germline CDR1 and CDR2 sequences are GTSNPN and SVGIG (reference sequence). V was pared by 1 base and J by 9 bases, with 15 bases between. CDR3 region: CAWSDDRLESYTF. In nucleotides, the CDR3 is TGTGCCTGGAGTGACGACAGGCTAGAAAGCTACACCTTC.

This clone was seen once. The rearrangement joins TRBV21-1 to TRBJ1-2; TRBD1 reflects the table's D call only, with no check against the DNA. TRBV21-1 is a listed pseudogene. This CDR3 spans 14 amino acids. This CDR3 is CASSKTGALWGYTF. In nucleotides, the CDR3 is TGTGCCAGCAGCAAGACAGGGGCGCTATGGGGCTACACCTTC.

This rearrangement joins TRBV9 to TRBJ2-5, with TRBD2 matching over 9 bases. Losses at the gene ends were 4 bases for V and 2 bases for J; bases not matched to a gene: 6. The CDR3 covers 15 residues. Germline lookup yields CDR1 SGDLS and CDR2 YYNGEE. CDR3 loop: CASSPTSGVQETQYF. The DNA of the CDR3 is TGTGCCAGCAGCCCGACTAGCGGAGTTCAAGAGACCCAGTACTTC.

The chain carries TRBV27 and TRBJ2-1; 7 bases match TRBD2. V dropped 6 bases and J dropped 5; count of bases not matched to a gene: 10. Germline V gene sequence: CDR1 MNHEY, CDR2 SMNVEV (reference sequence). The CDR3 covers 15 residues. The CDR3: CASRKGRLADNEQFF. The CDR3 nucleotides read TGTGCCAGCAGAAAAGGGCGGCTAGCGGACAATGAGCAGTTCTTC.

This clone was detected once. This CDR3 reads CASSYRSTGIQYF. CDR3 coding DNA: TGTGCCAGCAGTTACAGGAGTACGGGCATTCAGTACTTC. V is TRBV6-5 and J is TRBJ2-4; D unresolved. CDR3 length equals 13 residues. The germline gives CDR1 MNHEY, CDR2 SVGAGI. V shed 2 bases and J shed 9 bases, with 11 bases lying between them.

This clone showed up just a few times. The chain uses TRBV27 and TRBJ2-2; 9 nucleotides align to TRBD2. V gave up 10 bases and J gave up 5 bases; unmatched junction bases: 2. Per the germline V gene, CDR1 is MNHEY and CDR2 is SMNVEV (reference sequence). The CDR3 has 12 residues. Written as DNA, the CDR3 is TGTGCCACCGCGGGGGGGACCGGGGAGCTGTTTTTT. This encodes CATAGGTGELFF.

The chain employs TRBV3-1 (or the pseudogene TRBV3-2) and TRBJ1-5; no definite D call. Germline CDR1 is LGHDT and CDR2 is YNNKEL (reference sequence). V was cut by 1 base and J by 3 bases, with 10 bases left in between. The CDR3 runs to 15 residues. CDR3 loop: CASSQGANYNQPQHF. The CDR3 nucleotides read TGTGCCAGCAGCCAAGGGGCGAATTACAATCAGCCCCAGCATTTT.

The chain is built from TRBV5-1 and TRBJ2-5; 10 bases line up with TRBD2. Germline V gene lookup returns CDR1 SGHRS and CDR2 YFSETQ. The CDR3 has 16 residues. Trimming at V came to 4 bases and at J to 4 bases, leaving 10 bases not matched to a gene. The CDR3 coding sequence is TGCGCCAGCAGCCTGCTCATAGTAGCGGGGGGAGAGACCCAGTACTTC. The encoded protein is CASSLLIVAGGETQYF.

This clone was seen more than once but under ten times. This rearrangement joins TRBV5-4 to TRBJ2-1; TRBD2 agrees at 11 bases. V shed 4 bases and J 5 bases; nucleotides not matched to a gene: 5. From germline, CDR1 is SGHNT and CDR2 YYREEE (reference sequence). This CDR3 comprises 15 residues. The CDR3 is CASSMTSGTHNEQFF. CDR3 sequence (DNA): TGTGCCAGCAGCATGACTAGCGGGACGCACAATGAGCAGTTCTTC. The full variable domain, completed using reference TRBV5-4 and TRBJ2-1, is ETGVTQSPTHLIKTRGQQVTLRCSSQSGHNTVSWYQQALGQGPQFIFQYYREEENGRGNFPPRFSGLQFPNYSSELNVNALELDDSALYLCASSMTSGTHNEQFFGPGTRLTVL.

V is TRBV5-4 and J is TRBJ2-7; TRBD2 matches 10 bases. There are 15 residues in the CDR3. The germline gives CDR1 SGHNT, CDR2 YYREEE (reference sequence). V was clipped by 0 bases and J by 3 bases; unmatched bases: 3. Here the CDR3 reads CASSLAGTSDYEQYF. The CDR3 DNA is TGTGCCAGCAGCTTGGCCGGGACTAGCGACTACGAGCAGTACTTC.

J is TRBJ2-7 and V is TRBV7-9; 9 bases agree with TRBD1. The CDR3 sequence is 15 residues long. J lost 5 bases, V lost 5 bases, and 10 bases had no gene match. CDR1 is SEHNR, CDR2 FQNEAQ, per germline (reference sequence). The CDR3 DNA reads as TGTGCCAGCAGCCCACCGGGGACAGGGCTCCACGAGCAGTACTTC. It codes for CASSPPGTGLHEQYF.

The chain has TRBV7-9 and TRBJ1-1; D is uncertain. Germline CDR1 and CDR2: SEHNR and FQNEAQ (reference sequence). CDR3 size: 14 residues. Trimming took 5 bases from V and 2 from J, leaving 12 bases between them. The CDR3 nucleotides read TGTGCCAGCAGCAGGTGGGCAACAAACACTGAAGCTTTCTTT. This gives the protein CASSRWATNTEAFF.

This chain joins TRBV2 and TRBJ1-1; 7 nucleotides align to TRBD1. Germline V gene data show CDR1 as SNHLY and CDR2 as FYNNEI. The CDR3 is 14 residues long. V trimming: 8 bases; J trimming: 2 bases; junction bases outside the gene matches: 8. The CDR3 loop is CASGQYRGNTEAFF. In DNA, the CDR3 is TGTGCCAGCGGGCAATACAGGGGTAACACTGAAGCTTTCTTT. The variable domain in full, completed from reference TRBV2 and TRBJ1-1, reads EPEVTQTPSHQVTQMGQEVILRCVPISNHLYFYWYRQILGQKVEFLVSFYNNEISEKSEIFDDQFSVERPDGSNFTLKIRSTKLEDSAMYFCASGQYRGNTEAFFGQGTRLTVV.

This clone was seen just once. The chain carries TRBV5-1 and TRBJ1-2; possible D gene TRBD1, 6 bases. V was pared by 2 bases and J by 1 base, with 12 bases between. Looked up from germline, CDR1 is SGHRS and CDR2 is YFSETQ. The CDR3 has 15 residues. The CDR3 loop is CASSLDGQHNYGYTF. Here the CDR3 DNA reads TGCGCCAGCAGCTTAGACGGACAGCATAACTATGGCTACACCTTC.

The chain joins TRBV20-1 to TRBJ2-1; 8 nucleotides line up with TRBD2. V dropped 5 bases and J dropped 15; count of bases not matched to a gene: 9. CDR1 DFQATT and CDR2 SNEGSKA come from the germline V gene (reference sequence). The CDR3 has 11 residues. The CDR3 DNA reads as TGCAGTGCTCAGGAAGCGGGAGTGGGGTTCTTC. Translating gives CSAQEAGVGFF.

V is TRBV27 and J is TRBJ1-2, with D unresolved. This CDR3 is 14 amino acids long. With 2 bases removed from V and 4 bases from J, the gap between germline ends came to 11 bases. Germline CDR1 and CDR2: MNHEY and SMNVEV (reference sequence). CDR3 protein: CASSLGPGSYGYTF. CDR3 DNA: TGTGCCAGCAGTTTAGGGCCCGGGAGCTATGGCTACACCTTC.

The V gene is TRBV11-2, the J gene TRBJ1-5; D is undetermined. In germline, CDR1 is SGHAT, CDR2 FQNNGV. This CDR3 contains 13 residues. Trimming stripped 3 bases from V and 1 base from J, with 4 bases between. The DNA of the CDR3 is TGTGCCAGCAGCTTCCAGAGCAATCAGCCCCAGCATTTT. It is translated as CASSFQSNQPQHF. The full variable domain, completed using reference TRBV11-2 and TRBJ1-5, is EAGVAQSPRYKIIEKRQSVAFWCNPISGHATLYWYQQILGQGPKLLIQFQNNGVVDDSQLPKDRFSAERLKGVDSTLKIQPAKLEDSAVYLCASSFQSNQPQHFGDGTRLSIL.

This chain uses TRBV6-5 with TRBJ2-7, with 9 bases fitting TRBD2. This CDR3 region has 15 residues. Per the germline V gene, CDR1 is MNHEY and CDR2 is SVGAGI. J was trimmed by 4 bases and V by 8 bases; bases with no gene match: 12. The CDR3 DNA follows: TGTGCCAGCTCCAAGGGTAGCGGGAGCATTTACGAGCAGTACTTC. Amino acids: CASSKGSGSIYEQYF.

V usage is TRBV5-1 and J usage is TRBJ2-5; 8 bases agree with TRBD1. Trimming at V came to 3 bases and at J to 5 bases, leaving 6 bases not matched to a gene. The germline gives CDR1 SGHRS, CDR2 YFSETQ. The CDR3 extends over 14 amino acids. The CDR3 spells CASSSGQDPETQYF. As DNA, the CDR3 is TGCGCCAGCAGCTCGGGACAGGACCCGGAGACCCAGTACTTC.

This chain connects TRBV10-1 to TRBJ2-4, with D perhaps TRBD1 (6 bases). Germline V CDR1 and CDR2: WNHNN, SYGVQD (reference sequence). V was trimmed by 3 bases and J by 13 bases, leaving 16 bases between them. The CDR3 loop spans 13 amino acids. The CDR3 here is CASSDGAETGQYF. In DNA form, the CDR3 reads TGCGCCAGCAGTGATGGAGCAGAAACAGGGCAGTACTTC.

The chain carries TRBV5-1 and TRBJ1-1; D not resolved. Germline CDR1 is SGHRS and CDR2 is YFSETQ. Trimming cost V 0 bases and J 7 bases, with 7 bases left between them. The CDR3 is 12 amino acids. Here the CDR3 reads CASSLDTFEAFF. DNA for the CDR3: TGCGCCAGCAGCTTGGACACGTTTGAAGCTTTCTTT.

The chain joins TRBV6-5 to TRBJ1-2; D gene unclear. The CDR3 has 13 amino acids. V gave up 5 bases and J gave up 7 bases, with 14 bases separating them. Germline V lookup: CDR1 MNHEY, CDR2 SVGAGI. For the CDR3, the DNA is TGTGCCAGCAGTAATGATAGGGCGGGTGGCTACACCTTC. Its translation is CASSNDRAGGYTF.

This clone showed up just a few times. The genes are TRBV5-1 and TRBJ1-2; the match to TRBD1 covers 10 bases. Per the germline V gene, CDR1 is SGHRS and CDR2 is YFSETQ. The CDR3 spans 16 residues. With 0 bases clipped from V and 6 bases from J, the junction kept 8 bases outside the gene matches. The CDR3 sequence is CASSLGGQGITDGYTF. In DNA form, the CDR3 reads TGCGCCAGCAGCTTGGGGGGACAGGGGATAACTGATGGCTACACCTTC.

In its sample, this clone was seen once. The rearrangement links TRBV5-1 to TRBJ2-7; D may be TRBD1 (5 bases). Germline loops: CDR1 SGHRS, CDR2 YFSETQ. Trimming pared 5 bases from V and 0 bases from J, leaving 12 bases between. This CDR3 spans 14 amino acids. This chain's CDR3 is CASRQQQASYEQYF. For the CDR3, the DNA is TGCGCCAGCAGACAACAACAGGCCTCCTACGAGCAGTACTTC.

This clone appeared a few times. The CDR3 DNA is TGTGCCAGCAGTTCCAGACAGGGGAGGGCTCGTAAGTATTTT. The encoded protein is CASSSRQGRARKYF. V gene TRBV28 combines with J gene TRBJ2-3, with D perhaps matching TRBD1 (8 bases). V was shortened by 4 bases and J by 13 bases, with 21 bases between the two germline ends. The CDR3 is 14 residues long. The germline V gene has CDR1 MDHEN and CDR2 SYDVKM.